This entry is about one T cell receptor beta chain. This clonotype was picked up many times. What antigen it recognizes has not been identified. No base-level quality is on record; no much larger clone is a single base apart. Every patient had bone marrow sampled at the time of active disease. Isolation of bone marrow mononuclear cells was performed by Ficoll-Hypaque density gradient centrifugation. Myeloma plasma cells were removed and CD138-negative cells were collected by negative selection after labeling with CD138 magnetic microbeads on a MACS separator. The purity of the isolated cells was checked by flow cytometry with CD138 antibodies on an Attune NxT. Total RNA was extracted with TRIzol reagent and quantified with a NanoDrop spectrophotometer. For each patient, the CD138-negative bone marrow sample underwent paired RNA-seq and IR-seq. The data derive from a study of read filtering for tumor transcriptome and immune sequencing (TCRdb year 2020). With respect to the entire study: The cohort had 17 male and 14 female patients with a mean age of around 69 years, ranging from about 47 to 90. By revised international staging, eight or nine patients were R-ISS I, under 20 were R-ISS II and about seven were R-ISS III. After DNase treatment, whole-transcriptome libraries were prepared using the TruSeq RNA Access Library Prep Kit. TCR-region mapped reads per sample ranged from about 3.5 to 11 million with IR-seq versus only about 75 to 1,400 with RNA-seq. Using the same bone marrow samples, the study ran both targeted immune repertoire sequencing and bulk whole-transcriptome sequencing and then compared the TCR repertoires from each method. As a main aim, a read-filtering strategy for immune repertoire data was addressed, with the specific question being whether clonotypes supported by a single read should be removed. Overall study outcomes, separate from this receptor: Compared with RNA-seq, IR-seq captured clonotypes at much greater depth and more reliably, and a smaller IR-seq throughput was enough to identify most of the shared clonotypes. Rather than purified T cells, the sorted CD138-negative fraction was a mixed bone marrow immune population. In IR-seq, roughly four fifths of clonotypes but 3% to 4% of total reads were represented by single-read clonotypes, whereas in RNA-seq, around three quarters of clonotypes and approximately 45% of reads were represented by single-read clonotypes. When single-read clonotypes were removed, the proportions of shared clonotypes in IR-seq and RNA-seq correlated more strongly.

TCR libraries were constructed from roughly 0.4 ug RNA using the Immunoverse kit, and molecular barcoded adaptors covering alpha/delta and beta/gamma chains were employed. TCR library preparation used the same RNA that went into transcriptome sequencing. An Illumina HiSeq 4000 with 2 x 150 cycles was used to sequence the TCR libraries. The authors' pipeline ran thus. With MiXCR, TCR reads were aligned to human V, D, J and C references and assembled into CDR3 clonotypes, with quality filtering and error correction included. The tcR package in R was used to analyze clonotype counts and gene usage diversity. Raw mapping reads were checked after the RNA-seq reads had been mapped by STAR aligner version 2.5.3a onto the human GRCh37 genome. To test how sequencing depth affected the clonotypes detected, IR-seq fastq files were randomly downsampled with Seqtk 1.3. TCRdb took the public reads, trimmed them with fastp at Q25, ran MiXCR for clone calling and kept in-frame beta chains. Each CDR3 protein gets just one entry, which takes the most common genes and DNA from the rows behind it. What appears here as the V and J calls and clone size reflects TCRdb's work, not the paper's. Present in this sample are more than 100,000 distinct CDR3 sequences, 13% of which were seen just once. Clones ranked in the top ten supply more than 6.5% of the sample.

Reading from cysteine to phenylalanine, the CDR3 counts 14 amino acids. Solely the CDR3 DNA is kept, with 42 bases framed from the first base. For CDR1 and CDR2, the germline V gene (reference sequence) lists DFQATT and SNEGSKA. Clipping removes 5 bases from V and 3 bases from J, with 6 as the unmatched junction base count. Sequencing was done on a sample of a population of CD138-negative cells sorted from bone marrow. The sample's cell subset or site label, decoded: bone marrow mononuclear cells depleted of CD138+ plasma/myeloma cells by negative magnetic selection. The TCR sequence derives from a donor aged 40 or older with multiple myeloma. This receptor chain uses TRBV20-1 and TRBJ2-1, and 8 junction bases match TRBD2. CDR3 sequence: CSADSGTFYNEQFF. At the DNA level, the sequence is TGCAGTGCTGATAGCGGGACTTTCTACAATGAGCAGTTCTTC.